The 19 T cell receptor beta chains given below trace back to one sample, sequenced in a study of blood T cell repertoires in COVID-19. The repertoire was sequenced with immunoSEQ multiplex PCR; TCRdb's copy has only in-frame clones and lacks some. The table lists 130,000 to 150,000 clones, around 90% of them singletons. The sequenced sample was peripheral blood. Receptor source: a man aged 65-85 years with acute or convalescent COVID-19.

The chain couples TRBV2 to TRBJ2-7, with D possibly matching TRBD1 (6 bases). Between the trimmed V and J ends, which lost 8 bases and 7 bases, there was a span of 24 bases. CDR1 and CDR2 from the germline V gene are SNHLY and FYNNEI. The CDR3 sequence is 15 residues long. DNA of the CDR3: TGTGCCAGCCTGGGGGCCAGGGCCCGCTTAGGAGAGCAGTACTTC. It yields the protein CASLGARARLGEQYF.

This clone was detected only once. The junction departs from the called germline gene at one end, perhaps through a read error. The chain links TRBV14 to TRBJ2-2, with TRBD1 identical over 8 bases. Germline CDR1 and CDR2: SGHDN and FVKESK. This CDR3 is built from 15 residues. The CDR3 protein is CASTQQGANTGELFF. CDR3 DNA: TGTGCCAGCACCCAACAGGGGGCGAACACCGGGGAGCTGTTTTTT. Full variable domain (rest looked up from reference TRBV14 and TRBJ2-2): EAGVTQFPSHSVIEKGQTVTLRCDPISGHDNLYWYRRVMGKEIKFLLHFVKESKQDESGMPNNRFLAERTGGTYSTLKVQPAELEDSGVYFCASTQQGANTGELFFGEGSRLTVL.

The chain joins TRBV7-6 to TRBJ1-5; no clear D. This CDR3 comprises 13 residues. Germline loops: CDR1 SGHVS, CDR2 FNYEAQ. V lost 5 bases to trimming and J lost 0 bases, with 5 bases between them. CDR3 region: CASSPNSNQPQHF. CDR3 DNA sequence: TGTGCCAGCAGCCCCAATAGCAATCAGCCCCAGCATTTT.

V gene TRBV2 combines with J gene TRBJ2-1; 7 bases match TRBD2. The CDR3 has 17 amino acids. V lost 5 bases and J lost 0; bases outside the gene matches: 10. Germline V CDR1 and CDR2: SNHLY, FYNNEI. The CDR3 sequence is CASSLTSSPRSYNEQFF. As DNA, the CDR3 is TGTGCCAGCAGTCTGACTAGCTCCCCCCGCTCCTACAATGAGCAGTTCTTC.

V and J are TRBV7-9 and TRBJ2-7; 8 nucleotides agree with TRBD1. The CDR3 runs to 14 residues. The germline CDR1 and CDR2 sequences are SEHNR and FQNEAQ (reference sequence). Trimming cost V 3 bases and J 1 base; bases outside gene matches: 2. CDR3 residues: CASSFGQGSYEQYF. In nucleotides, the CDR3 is TGTGCCAGCAGCTTCGGACAGGGATCCTACGAGCAGTACTTC.

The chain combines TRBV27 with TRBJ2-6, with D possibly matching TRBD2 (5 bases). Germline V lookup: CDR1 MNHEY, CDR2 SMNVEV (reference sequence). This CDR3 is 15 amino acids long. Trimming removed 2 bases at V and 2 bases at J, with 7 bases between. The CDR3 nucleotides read TGTGCCAGCAGTTTAGTCGGGGCTGGGGCCAACGTCCTGACTTTC. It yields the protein CASSLVGAGANVLTF. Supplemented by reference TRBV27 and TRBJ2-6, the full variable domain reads EAQVTQNPRYLITVTGKKLTVTCSQNMNHEYMSWYRQDPGLGLRQIYYSMNVEVTDKGDVPEGYKVSRKEKRNFPLILESPSPNQTSLYFCASSLVGAGANVLTFGAGSRLTVL.

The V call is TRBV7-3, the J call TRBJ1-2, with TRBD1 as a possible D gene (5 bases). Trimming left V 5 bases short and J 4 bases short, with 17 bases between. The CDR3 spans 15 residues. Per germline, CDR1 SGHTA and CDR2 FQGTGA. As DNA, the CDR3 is TGTGCCAGCAGCCGAGGGGAGGGCTCAACCTATGGCTACACCTTC. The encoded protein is CASSRGEGSTYGYTF.

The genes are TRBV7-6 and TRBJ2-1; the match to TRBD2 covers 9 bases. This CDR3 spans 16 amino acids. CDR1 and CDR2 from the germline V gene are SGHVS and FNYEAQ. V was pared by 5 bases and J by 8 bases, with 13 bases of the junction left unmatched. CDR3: CASSPRVAGDTDEQFF. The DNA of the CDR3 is TGTGCCAGCAGCCCTCGTGTAGCGGGAGATACCGATGAGCAGTTCTTC.

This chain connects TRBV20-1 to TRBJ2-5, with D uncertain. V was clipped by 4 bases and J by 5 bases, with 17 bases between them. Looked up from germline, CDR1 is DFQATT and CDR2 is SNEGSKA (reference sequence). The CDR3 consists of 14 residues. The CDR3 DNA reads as TGCAGTGCTATTGATATATCTCTATGGGAGACCCAGTACTTC. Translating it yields CSAIDISLWETQYF.

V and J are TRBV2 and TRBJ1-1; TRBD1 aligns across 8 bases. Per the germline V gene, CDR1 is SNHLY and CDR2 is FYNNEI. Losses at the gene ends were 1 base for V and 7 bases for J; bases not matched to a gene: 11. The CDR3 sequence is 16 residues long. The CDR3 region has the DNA TGTGCCAGCAGTGAAGGACAGGGGACTTATTCGGGTGAAGCTTTCTTT. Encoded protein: CASSEGQGTYSGEAFF.

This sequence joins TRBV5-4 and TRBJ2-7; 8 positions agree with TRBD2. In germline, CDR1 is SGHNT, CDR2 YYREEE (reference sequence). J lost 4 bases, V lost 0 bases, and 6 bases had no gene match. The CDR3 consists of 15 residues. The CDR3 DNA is TGTGCCAGCAGCTTGGTGTCTAGCGGGCCTTACGAGCAGTACTTC. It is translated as CASSLVSSGPYEQYF.

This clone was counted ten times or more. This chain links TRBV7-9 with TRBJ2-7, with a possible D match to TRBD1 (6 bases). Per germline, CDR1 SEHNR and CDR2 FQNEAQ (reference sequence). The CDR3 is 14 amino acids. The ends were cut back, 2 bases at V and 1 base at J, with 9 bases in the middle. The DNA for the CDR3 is TGTGCCAGCAGCTTAAGCGGACAGTCCTACGAGCAGTACTTC. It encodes CASSLSGQSYEQYF.

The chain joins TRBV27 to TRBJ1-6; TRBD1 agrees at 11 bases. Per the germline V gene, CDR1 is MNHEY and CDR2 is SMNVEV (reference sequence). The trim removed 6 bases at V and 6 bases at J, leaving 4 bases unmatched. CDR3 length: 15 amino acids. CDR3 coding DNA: TGTGCCAGCAGAACCGGACAGGGGGCTAATTCACCCCTCCACTTT. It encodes CASRTGQGANSPLHF.

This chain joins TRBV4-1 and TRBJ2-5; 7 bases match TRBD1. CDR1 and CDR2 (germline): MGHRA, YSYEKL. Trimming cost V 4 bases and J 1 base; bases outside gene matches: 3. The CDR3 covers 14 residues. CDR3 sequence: CASSPGTAQETQYF. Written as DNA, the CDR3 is TGCGCCAGCAGCCCGGGGACAGCCCAAGAGACCCAGTACTTC.

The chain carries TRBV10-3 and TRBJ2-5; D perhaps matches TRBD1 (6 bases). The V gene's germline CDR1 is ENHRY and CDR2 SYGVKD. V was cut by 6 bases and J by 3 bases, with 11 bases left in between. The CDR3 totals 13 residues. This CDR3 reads CAIRMTGEETQYF. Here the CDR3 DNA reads TGTGCCATCAGGATGACAGGTGAAGAGACCCAGTACTTC.

This CDR3 is CASSAGGTGRTDTQYF. The CDR3 coding sequence is TGCGCCAGCAGCGCGGGGGGGACAGGTCGCACAGATACGCAGTATTTT. The gene calls are TRBV5-1 and TRBJ2-3, with D tentatively TRBD2 (9 bases). The V and J ends lost 4 bases and 1 base respectively, with 16 bases between them. CDR1 and CDR2 from the germline V gene are SGHRS and YFSETQ. The CDR3 loop spans 16 amino acids. Drawing the rest from reference TRBV5-1 and TRBJ2-3, the complete variable domain is KAGVTQTPRYLIKTRGQQVTLSCSPISGHRSVSWYQQTPGQGLQFLFEYFSETQRNKGNFPGRFSGRQFSNSRSEMNVSTLELGDSALYLCASSAGGTGRTDTQYFGPGTRLTVL.

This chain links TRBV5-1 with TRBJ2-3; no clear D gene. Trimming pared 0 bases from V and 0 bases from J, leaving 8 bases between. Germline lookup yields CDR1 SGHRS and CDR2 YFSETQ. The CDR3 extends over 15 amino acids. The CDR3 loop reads CASSLEYSSTDTQYF. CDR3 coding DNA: TGCGCCAGCAGCTTGGAATATTCTAGCACAGATACGCAGTATTTT. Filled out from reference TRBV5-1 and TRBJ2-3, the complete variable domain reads KAGVTQTPRYLIKTRGQQVTLSCSPISGHRSVSWYQQTPGQGLQFLFEYFSETQRNKGNFPGRFSGRQFSNSRSEMNVSTLELGDSALYLCASSLEYSSTDTQYFGPGTRLTVL.

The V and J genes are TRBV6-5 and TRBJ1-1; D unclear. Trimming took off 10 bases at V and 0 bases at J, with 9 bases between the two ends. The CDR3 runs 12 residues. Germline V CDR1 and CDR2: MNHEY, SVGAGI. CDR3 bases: TGTGCCACCCGTCGGGTGAACACTGAAGCTTTCTTT. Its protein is CATRRVNTEAFF.

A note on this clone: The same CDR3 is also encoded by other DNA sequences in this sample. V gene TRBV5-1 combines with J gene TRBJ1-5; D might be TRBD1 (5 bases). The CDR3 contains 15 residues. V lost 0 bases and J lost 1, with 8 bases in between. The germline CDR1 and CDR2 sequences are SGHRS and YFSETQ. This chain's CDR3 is CASSLDGGSNQPQHF. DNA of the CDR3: TGCGCCAGCAGCTTGGACGGGGGAAGCAATCAGCCCCAGCATTTT.